This T cell receptor beta chain derives from a study of CD8+CD57+ T cells in acquired aplastic anemia. Across the study: Yields of DNA that came from sorted CD4+ and CD8+ cells averaged about 3.3 ug.

This clonotype was seen just once. Germline lookup yields CDR1 SGHNT and CDR2 YENEEA. The CDR3 covers 15 residues. Deletions cut 4 bases from V and 4 bases from J, with 16 bases between. Patients chosen for sequencing had CD8+CD57+ cells that had expanded, as shown by flow cytometry. Patients had received no therapy at the time of blood sampling. Using genomic DNA as the template, TCR beta VDJ and CDR3 profiling was carried out. TCRdb fed the reads into MiXCR, producing one record per CDR3 protein. The sample has 260,000 or so distinct CDR3 sequences; roughly 82% are singletons. The gene calls are TRBV11-3 and TRBJ2-5; D gene uncertain. Sequenced: sorted CD4+, CD8+, or CD8+CD57+ T cells (not recorded which) from PBMCs. The receptor comes from a human donor with aplastic anemia. This CDR3 reads CASSSDVTWGETQYF. CDR3 bases: TGTGCCAGCAGCTCAGATGTGACATGGGGAGAGACCCAGTACTTC.